Following are 17 T cell receptor beta chains from one sample sequenced in a study of CD8 T cells in Susac syndrome. RNA amounts of roughly 0.45 to 1 ug underwent reverse transcription with random hexamers. MiXCR, applied by TCRdb to the immunoSEQ multiplex PCR reads, yields one record per CDR3 protein. The sample contains about 200,000 distinct CDR3 sequences, 85% to 95% of which appear only once. Input material: CD4+ T cells from PBMCs. These TCRs come from a human donor in good health.

V is TRBV5-1 and J is TRBJ2-7; D is possibly TRBD1 (5 bases). The germline gives CDR1 SGHRS, CDR2 YFSETQ. With 4 bases removed from V and 2 bases from J, the gap between germline ends came to 16 bases. The length of the CDR3 is 15 residues. CDR3 coding DNA: TGCGCCAGCAGCCCGCCCCTTGACAGTCCCTACGAGCAGTACGTC. Translation gives CASSPPLDSPYEQYV.

This rearrangement joins TRBV5-1 to TRBJ1-2; tentative D call: TRBD1 (6 bases). The germline V gene encodes CDR1 SGHRS and CDR2 YFSETQ. The ends were cut back, 3 bases at V and 4 bases at J, with 16 bases in the middle. This CDR3 comprises 15 residues. CDR3 sequence (DNA): TGCGCCAGCAGCTCTGGACAGCTGCCCTTCTATGGCTACACCTTC. Translating it yields CASSSGQLPFYGYTF.

On this clonotype: Germline is not matched at one junction end, which may reflect a read error. This rearrangement joins TRBV29-1 to TRBJ1-1, with D uncertain. CDR3 length: 13 amino acids. Germline CDR1 is SQVTM and CDR2 is ANQGSEA. The CDR3: CSVRGRLNAEAFF. CDR3 bases: TGCAGCGTCCGAGGACGCCTGAACGCTGAAGCTTTCTTT.

The J gene is TRBJ1-1, the V gene TRBV20-1; D call uncertain. Trimming cost V 3 bases and J 4 bases, with 18 bases left between them. The CDR3 is made up of 15 amino acids. Germline values: CDR1 DFQATT, CDR2 SNEGSKA (reference sequence). The CDR3 loop reads CSASPTQRVGTEAFF. CDR3 coding DNA: TGCAGTGCTAGTCCCACCCAGAGAGTGGGCACTGAAGCTTTCTTT.

This rearrangement joins TRBV11-3 to TRBJ1-6; D unresolved. With 2 bases removed from V and 10 bases from J, the gap between germline ends came to 9 bases. The CDR3 length is 13 residues. CDR1 is SGHNT, CDR2 YENEEA, per germline. CDR3 amino acids: CASSLTILSPLHF. The DNA for the CDR3 is TGTGCCAGCAGCTTAACGATTTTATCACCCCTCCACTTT.

The chain recombines TRBV11-3 with TRBJ1-1; possibly TRBD1 for D (5 bases). Germline V gene sequence: CDR1 SGHNT, CDR2 YENEEA. Trimming stripped 5 bases from V and 5 bases from J, with 15 bases between. The CDR3 has 14 amino acids. CDR3 protein: CASSQGPLGTEAFF. CDR3 nucleotides: TGTGCCAGCAGCCAGGGCCCTCTGGGAACTGAAGCTTTCTTT.

The CDR3 DNA reads TGCGCCAGCACCCCAGGGGGGAACACCGGGGAGCTGTTTTTT. Its protein is CASTPGGNTGELFF. V usage is TRBV5-1 and J usage is TRBJ2-2, with 7 bases lining up with TRBD1. With V trimmed by 6 bases and J by 1 base, 3 bases remained unmatched. This CDR3 is 14 amino acids long. Germline V gives CDR1 SGHRS, CDR2 YFSETQ.

The V gene is TRBV29-1, the J gene TRBJ2-5; TRBD2 might be the D (5 bases). The CDR3 consists of 12 residues. In germline, CDR1 is SQVTM, CDR2 ANQGSEA. Trimming stripped 2 bases from V and 5 bases from J, with 9 bases between. CDR3 sequence reads: CSVEPGGETQYF. The CDR3 DNA follows: TGCAGCGTTGAACCGGGCGGGGAGACCCAGTACTTC. The whole variable domain, remainder taken from reference TRBV29-1 and TRBJ2-5, is SAVISQKPSRDICQRGTSLTIQCQVDSQVTMMFWYRQQPGQSLTLIATANQGSEATYESGFVIDKFPISRPNLTFSTLTVSNMSPEDSSIYLCSVEPGGETQYFGPGTRLLVL.

This clonotype appeared a single time. The V gene is TRBV5-5, the J gene TRBJ2-2; D is unclear. This CDR3 region has 15 residues. Germline V CDR1 and CDR2: SGHKS, YYEKEE (reference sequence). Between the trimmed V and J ends, which lost 2 bases and 0 bases, there was a span of 8 bases. In DNA, the CDR3 is TGTGCCAGCAGCTTACGGAACGCGAACACCGGGGAGCTGTTTTTT. Translated, it gives CASSLRNANTGELFF.

The V gene is TRBV4-1, the J gene TRBJ2-5; 12 bases agree with TRBD1. The CDR3 contains 16 residues. CDR1 and CDR2 (germline): MGHRA, YSYEKL. V lost 1 base and J lost 5; bases outside the gene matches: 5. CDR3 DNA: TGCGCCAGCAGCCAAGTGGGACAGGGGGCTGGTGAGACCCAGTACTTC. Residues: CASSQVGQGAGETQYF.

This clonotype came up a few times. The V gene is TRBV11-2, the J gene TRBJ2-6; D call uncertain. The CDR3 spans 15 residues. Germline values: CDR1 SGHAT, CDR2 FQNNGV. V lost 6 bases, J lost 2 bases, and 11 bases lay in between. The CDR3 reads CASSLDRAGANVLTF. In DNA form, the CDR3 reads TGTGCCAGCAGTTTGGACCGGGCTGGGGCCAACGTCCTGACTTTC.

The gene calls are TRBV3-1 and TRBJ2-5, with 8 nucleotides matching TRBD2. Germline V gives CDR1 LGHDT, CDR2 YNNKEL (reference sequence). V gave up 0 bases and J gave up 4 bases; unmatched junction bases: 7. The CDR3 is made up of 16 amino acids. This CDR3 is CASSQEPAGARETQYF. The CDR3 bases are TGTGCCAGCAGCCAAGAGCCAGCGGGGGCTCGAGAGACCCAGTACTTC.

V is TRBV7-2 and J is TRBJ1-3; D ambiguous. With 5 bases removed from V and 5 bases from J, the gap between germline ends came to 13 bases. The CDR3 is 14 amino acids. CDR1 and CDR2 from the germline V gene are SGHTA and FQGNSA. DNA of the CDR3: TGTGCCAGCAGCGACGACCGTTCCAGAAACACCATATATTTT. This encodes CASSDDRSRNTIYF. Filled out from reference TRBV7-2 and TRBJ1-3, the complete variable domain reads GAGVSQSPSNKVTEKGKDVELRCDPISGHTALYWYRQSLGQGLEFLIYFQGNSAPDKSGLPSDRFSAERTGGSVSTLTIQRTQQEDSAVYLCASSDDRSRNTIYFGEGSWLTVV.

This chain links TRBV14 with TRBJ1-6; D gene ambiguous. Germline assignment: CDR1 SGHDN and CDR2 FVKESK. V was cut by 5 bases and J by 3 bases, with 14 bases left in between. This CDR3 has 16 residues. In DNA form, the CDR3 reads TGTGCCAGCAGCGTTAAAGCACAGTTCTATAATTCACCCCTCCACTTT. Translation: CASSVKAQFYNSPLHF.

The CDR3 reads CASSSQRGTQYF. The CDR3 bases are TGTGCCAGCAGCTCCCAGCGAGGTACGCAGTATTTT. V gene TRBV7-2 combines with J gene TRBJ2-3; D uncertain. The CDR3 is 12 amino acids. Germline V CDR1 and CDR2: SGHTA, FQGNSA. Trimming removed 4 bases at V and 8 bases at J, with 10 bases between.

This CDR3 is CASSVGIYIPDTQYF. The CDR3 DNA is TGTGCCAGCAGCGTAGGTATTTACATCCCGGATACGCAGTATTTT. This rearrangement joins TRBV9 to TRBJ2-3; D unresolved. V lost 0 bases and J lost 6, with 14 bases in between. The CDR3 is made up of 15 amino acids. Germline CDR1 and CDR2: SGDLS and YYNGEE.

This chain uses TRBV6-5 with TRBJ1-2, with D maybe TRBD1 (5 bases). This CDR3 region has 13 residues. The V gene's germline CDR1 is MNHEY and CDR2 SVGAGI. The V and J ends lost 0 bases and 3 bases respectively, with 5 bases between them. The CDR3 bases are TGTGCCAGCAGTTACTCGGGGGACTATGGCTACACCTTC. It encodes CASSYSGDYGYTF.